These 10 T cell receptor beta chains originate from one sample sequenced in a study of blood T cell repertoires in COVID-19 (dated by TCRdb to the early 2020s). The library was made by the immunoSEQ multiplex PCR assay. Imported from immuneACCESS, the table was reduced by TCRdb to in-frame sequences with V and J called. These copies leave out some clones; in studies compared against another copy, an unresolved V gene accounts for under half, and the cause of the remainder is not known. In this sample the table shows about 170,000 clones, roughly 80% of which occur a single time. 7% of the sample belongs to the ten largest clones. The sample taken for sequencing was peripheral blood. These TCRs come from a middle-aged woman with COVID-19, enrolled during active disease.

This clone was seen more than once but under ten times. The J gene is TRBJ2-7, the V gene TRBV18; D perhaps matches TRBD2 (6 bases). Germline CDR1 KGHSH, CDR2 LQKENI. This CDR3 is built from 13 residues. Trimming took off 6 bases at V and 4 bases at J, with 13 bases between the two ends. The CDR3 sequence is CASSPGGVYEQYF. CDR3 sequence (DNA): TGTGCCAGCTCCCCTGGCGGGGTTTACGAGCAGTACTTC.

This rearrangement joins TRBV5-1 to TRBJ2-7; a possible D gene is TRBD1 (6 bases). V was pared by 1 base and J by 0 bases, with 8 bases between. CDR1 SGHRS and CDR2 YFSETQ come from the germline V gene. This CDR3 has 14 residues. The CDR3 reads CASSLTGISYEQYF. The CDR3 DNA is TGCGCCAGCAGCTTGACAGGGATCTCCTACGAGCAGTACTTC.

This clone was found a few times. This chain links TRBV6-4 with TRBJ2-6, with D maybe TRBD1 (5 bases). This CDR3 is 14 amino acids long. Germline CDR1 and CDR2: MRHNA and SNTAGT. Trimming pared 2 bases from V and 3 bases from J, leaving 5 bases between. CDR3 protein: CASSDRGGANVLTF. The CDR3 nucleotides read TGTGCCAGCAGTGACAGGGGTGGGGCCAACGTCCTGACTTTC.

The rearrangement joins TRBV10-3 to TRBJ2-1; 12 bases fit TRBD2. The J segment lost 14 bases and the V segment lost 3 bases, leaving 14 bases of the junction unmatched. CDR1 is ENHRY, CDR2 SYGVKD, per germline. The CDR3 contains 16 residues. This CDR3 reads CAISEGSLAGGPAEFF. CDR3 nucleotides: TGTGCCATCAGTGAAGGGTCTCTAGCGGGAGGGCCAGCGGAGTTCTTC.

Here the CDR3 reads CASSEGQGSWNEQFF. Here the CDR3 DNA reads TGTGCCAGCAGTGAGGGTCAGGGGAGTTGGAATGAGCAGTTCTTC. This chain joins TRBV6-4 and TRBJ2-1, with D possibly being TRBD1 (6 bases). With 3 bases removed from V and 7 bases from J, the gap between germline ends came to 16 bases. CDR3 size: 15 residues. The germline gives CDR1 MRHNA, CDR2 SNTAGT.

The rearrangement joins TRBV29-1 to TRBJ2-1; D may be TRBD2 (6 bases). Trimming took off 6 bases at V and 0 bases at J, with 9 bases between the two ends. The CDR3 is made up of 13 amino acids. Germline CDR1 SQVTM, CDR2 ANQGSEA. Here the CDR3 reads CSVRGGSYNEQFF. For the CDR3, the DNA is TGCAGCGTGAGGGGAGGCTCCTACAATGAGCAGTTCTTC.

The chain couples TRBV11-3 to TRBJ2-1; D perhaps matches TRBD2 (5 bases). The CDR3 spans 15 residues. V shed 5 bases and J shed 3 bases, with 14 bases lying between them. Per germline, CDR1 SGHNT and CDR2 YENEEA. In nucleotides, the CDR3 is TGTGCCAGCAGCACTGCTAGCCCCAACTACAATGAGCAGTTCTTC. It encodes CASSTASPNYNEQFF.

The rearrangement uses TRBV21-1 and TRBJ1-6. TRBV21-1 is a known pseudogene. The CDR3 spans 16 residues. For the CDR3, the DNA is TGTGCCAGCAGCAAAGGCCGGCAGGCGGGACGCTCACCCCTCCACTTT. The encoded protein is CASSKGRQAGRSPLHF.

Comments on this clone: The germline gene is not matched at one end of the junction; a read error may be the cause. The chain carries TRBV7-7 and TRBJ2-1; D is possibly TRBD2 (5 bases). The CDR3 length is 13 residues. The germline gives CDR1 SSHAT, CDR2 FNYEAQ (reference sequence). Here the CDR3 DNA reads TGTGCTAGCAGCCCGGCGGGCGACAATGAGCAGTTCTTC. Protein product: CASSPAGDNEQFF.

The chain is built from TRBV6-2 or TRBV6-3 and TRBJ2-7; 7 bases fit TRBD2. Trimming at V came to 1 base and at J to 4 bases, leaving 10 bases not matched to a gene. The germline V gene encodes CDR1 MNHEY and CDR2 SVGEGT. CDR3 length: 16 residues. The CDR3 spells CASSYYPGGSGYEQYF. The CDR3 coding sequence is TGTGCCAGCAGTTACTACCCGGGAGGTAGTGGTTACGAGCAGTACTTC.